Listed below are T cell receptor beta chains from one sample, sequenced in a study of blood T cells in healthy people across ages. TCRdb independently ran MiXCR on the 5' RACE reads; one entry per CDR3 protein. The repertoire holds hundreds of thousands of distinct CDR3 sequences, with approximately 53% as singletons. Sequenced: blood. All receptors derive from a man in his forties in good health. Each CDR3 is given with its conserved first and last residue. The D gene is left open where the match is weak. Not all rows give a size; the values are once, few, many and, for expanded clones, a class.

DNA	CDR3	V	size	D	J
TGTGCCAGCATGCAGCGGTCACAAGAGACCCAGTACTTC	CASMQRSQETQYF	TRBV6-6	-	-	TRBJ2-5
TGTGCCAGCAGTTTCCAGGGGGTCAATGAGCAGTTCTTC	CASSFQGVNEQFF	TRBV12-3/TRBV12-4	few	TRBD1	TRBJ2-1
TGCAGCGTTGGGGACAATGAGCAGTTCTTC	CSVGDNEQFF	TRBV29-1	many	-	TRBJ2-1
TGTGCCAGCAGCTTAGCAGAGGTCGGGGCCTACGAGCAGTACTTC	CASSLAEVGAYEQYF	TRBV7-2	few	-	TRBJ2-7
TGTGCCAGCAGCCCACGTCCCGGGACAGGGGCGGGGGCTTTCTTT	CASSPRPGTGAGAFF	TRBV9	-	TRBD1	TRBJ1-1
TGCGCCAGCAGCCAAGATTTTGGTCCCTACGAGCAGTACTTC	CASSQDFGPYEQYF	TRBV4-1	few	-	TRBJ2-7
TGTGCCAGCACCTTAGCGGTATCCTACAATGAGCAGTTCTTC	CASTLAVSYNEQFF	TRBV12-3/TRBV12-4	-	-	TRBJ2-1
TGTGCCAGCAGTGACGACAGGGGCTGGCAGCCCCAGCATTTT	CASSDDRGWQPQHF	TRBV12-3/TRBV12-4	-	TRBD1	TRBJ1-5
TGTGCCAGCAGTTTGACAGCTATCACAGGCCCACAAGAGACCCAGTACTTC	CASSLTAITGPQETQYF	TRBV12-3/TRBV12-4	few	-	TRBJ2-5
TGTGCCAGCAGCCAGGAAGCGGGGGGGCTTCTCACCGGGGAGCTGTTTTTT	CASSQEAGGLLTGELFF	TRBV14	few	TRBD2	TRBJ2-2
TGTGCCAGCAGTTATCGACAGGGTCGCCAGCCCCAGCATTTT	CASSYRQGRQPQHF	TRBV27	few	TRBD1	TRBJ1-5
TGCGCCAGCAGCTTGGACCCGCGATCTAACTATGGCTACACCTTC	CASSLDPRSNYGYTF	TRBV5-1	-	-	TRBJ1-2
TGTGCCATCAGTGAGGACAATAGCAATCAGCCCCAGCATTTT	CAISEDNSNQPQHF	TRBV10-3	-	-	TRBJ1-5
TGTGCCATCAGTGAGTCGACCGGGGAGACCCAGTTCTTC	CAISESTGETQFF	TRBV10-3	-	-	TRBJ2-1
TGTGCCTGGAGAGGGACCGAGAATCAGCCCCAGCATTTT	CAWRGTENQPQHF	TRBV30	-	-	TRBJ1-5
TGTGCCAGCAGCCCCCTAGCGGGGGGTACCCGAGATACGCAGTATTTT	CASSPLAGGTRDTQYF	TRBV12-3/TRBV12-4	-	TRBD2	TRBJ2-3
TGTGCCAGCAGCGTCGGGAGTACGATCAATGAGCAGTTCTTC	CASSVGSTINEQFF	TRBV9	few	-	TRBJ2-1
TGTGCCAGCAGCTTAGGGATCACAGGGGGTGAGACCCAGTACTTC	CASSLGITGGETQYF	TRBV11-2	-	TRBD1	TRBJ2-5
TGTGCCATCAGTGATAAGGGATCCAACTATGGCTACACCTTC	CAISDKGSNYGYTF	TRBV10-3	-	-	TRBJ1-2
TGTGCCATCACTTACGCAGGGGGCGATCGCAATGAGCAGTACTTC	CAITYAGGDRNEQYF	TRBV10-3	-	TRBD1	TRBJ2-5
TGTGCCAGCGGAAGTACAGGGGGCTCGGTGAAGAATGGCTACACCTTC	CASGSTGGSVKNGYTF	TRBV7-9	-	TRBD1	TRBJ1-2
TGTGCCAGCAGCCAAGGGAAGGCTGGGAAACTGTTTTTT	CASSQGKAGKLFF	TRBV3-1	-	-	TRBJ1-4
TGTGCCAGCAGCTTCCCTTATGCCAATGAGCAGTTCTTC	CASSFPYANEQFF	TRBV12-3/TRBV12-4	-	-	TRBJ2-1
TGCGCCAGCAGCCAAGGACAGCCTCAGCAGTTCTTC	CASSQGQPQQFF	TRBV4-1	-	-	TRBJ2-1
TGTGCCAGCAGCCATAAGGGACAGCTTAATGAAAAACTGTTTTTT	CASSHKGQLNEKLFF	TRBV14	-	TRBD1	TRBJ1-4
TGTGCCAGCACCACTACGGGGCAGGGGATCTACAATGAGCAGTTCTTC	CASTTTGQGIYNEQFF	TRBV7-9	-	-	TRBJ2-1
TGTGCCAGCAGTTTAATACGGATCTCTGGGGCCAACGTCCTGACTTTC	CASSLIRISGANVLTF	TRBV28	-	-	TRBJ2-6
TGTGCCAGCAGTTTTACAGGGGACGAAAAACTGTTTTTT	CASSFTGDEKLFF	TRBV28	-	TRBD1	TRBJ1-4
TGTGCCAGCAGCCCTAGGGGGGTTAGCGGGGGTCGCACAGATACGCAGTATTTT	CASSPRGVSGGRTDTQYF	TRBV7-2	-	TRBD2	TRBJ2-3
TGCAGTGGTACCGGGAGGAAATACGAGCAGTACTTC	CSGTGRKYEQYF	TRBV20-1	-	TRBD2	TRBJ2-7
TGCAGTGCTGGGACCAGAGCAAGCACAGATACGCAGTATTTT	CSAGTRASTDTQYF	TRBV20-1	-	-	TRBJ2-3
TGTGCCAGCAGTGACATTAATCAGCCCCAGCATTTT	CASSDINQPQHF	TRBV6-2/TRBV6-3	-	-	TRBJ1-5
TGCAGTGCTAGAAAGGACCTCACTACCCCGGAAGAGACCCAGTACTTC	CSARKDLTTPEETQYF	TRBV20-1	few	-	TRBJ2-5